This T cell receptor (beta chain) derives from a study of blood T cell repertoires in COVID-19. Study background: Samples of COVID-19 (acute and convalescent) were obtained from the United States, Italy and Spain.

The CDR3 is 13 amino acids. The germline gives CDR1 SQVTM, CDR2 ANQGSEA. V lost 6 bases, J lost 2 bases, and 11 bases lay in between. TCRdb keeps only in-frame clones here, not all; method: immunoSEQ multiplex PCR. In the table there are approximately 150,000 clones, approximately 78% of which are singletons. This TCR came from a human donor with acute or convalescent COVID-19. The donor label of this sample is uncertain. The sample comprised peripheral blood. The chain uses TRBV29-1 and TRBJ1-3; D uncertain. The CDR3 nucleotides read TGCAGCGTGTATTATCGTACTGGAAACACCATATATTTT. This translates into CSVYYRTGNTIYF.